This TCR beta chain was sequenced for a study of HIV-infected patients and healthy controls. The repertoire came from unfractionated whole blood and reflected all unsorted peripheral T cells. This clonotype counts as medium-sized. About 550 ng RNA was reverse transcribed with alpha and beta constant-region primers. Alpha and beta chain libraries were made separately by chain-specific third strand synthesis with multiplexing indices. One entry per CDR3 protein, called by TCRdb with MiXCR from the 5' RACE reads. The sample comprises 12,000 to 15,000 distinct CDR3 sequences, 9.9% of which are singletons, and over 5.5% rests with the top ten. This CDR3 comprises 19 residues. Unmatched junction bases numbered 19, after V lost 2 bases and J lost 5 bases. Germline loops: CDR1 DFQATT, CDR2 SNEGSKA (reference sequence).

Sequenced: blood. This sequence originates from an adult in good health. The rearrangement uses TRBV20-1 and TRBJ2-5, with 11 bases identical to TRBD2. The CDR3 here is CSARKGPSVAGGPGETQYF. CDR3 nucleotide sequence: TGCAGTGCTAGAAAAGGACCTTCGGTAGCGGGGGGGCCAGGGGAGACCCAGTACTTC.